The 15 T cell receptor beta chains presented below share a single source sample, sequenced in a study of CDR3 diversity in severe acne. TCRdb independently ran MiXCR on the PCR reads; one entry per CDR3 protein. The sample carries about 85,000 distinct CDR3 sequences, approximately 52% recorded once. Specimen: blood. Every receptor here comes from a male donor in good health, serving as a control.

This sequence joins TRBV9 and TRBJ2-7; tentatively, D is TRBD2 (5 bases). V was shortened by 4 bases and J by 2 bases, with 19 bases between the two germline ends. The CDR3 extends over 16 amino acids. Germline loops: CDR1 SGDLS, CDR2 YYNGEE. CDR3 region: CASSRRGKAVPYEQYF. CDR3 in DNA: TGTGCCAGCAGCCGCCGAGGGAAAGCGGTCCCCTACGAGCAGTACTTC.

V and J are TRBV24-1 and TRBJ1-1; D is ambiguous. Per the germline V gene, CDR1 is KGHDR and CDR2 is SFDVKD. The CDR3 length is 14 residues. V was cut by 1 base and J by 4 bases, with 9 bases left in between. CDR3: CATSDLRFGTEAFF. The CDR3 nucleotides read TGTGCCACCAGTGATTTAAGATTTGGCACTGAAGCTTTCTTT.

The chain joins TRBV7-9 to TRBJ2-7; tentative D call: TRBD1 (6 bases). CDR3 length: 15 amino acids. With 5 bases removed from V and 6 bases from J, the gap between germline ends came to 20 bases. CDR1 is SEHNR, CDR2 FQNEAQ, per germline (reference sequence). The CDR3 sequence: CASSPTGNEHFEQYF. In DNA form, the CDR3 reads TGTGCCAGCAGCCCCACAGGGAACGAACACTTCGAGCAGTACTTC.

This clonotype appeared a few times. V usage is TRBV2 and J usage is TRBJ1-1; D is perhaps TRBD1 (5 bases). Germline loops: CDR1 SNHLY, CDR2 FYNNEI. This CDR3 region has 13 residues. Trimming removed 7 bases at V and 10 bases at J, with 19 bases between. In DNA form, the CDR3 reads TGTGCCAGCAAGGGGTCCGGCGGGCATGGAGCTTTCTTT. Translated, it gives CASKGSGGHGAFF.

This chain connects TRBV18 to TRBJ1-5; 7 nucleotides match TRBD1. This CDR3 is 13 amino acids long. The germline V gene has CDR1 KGHSH and CDR2 LQKENI. V gave up 4 bases and J gave up 7 bases; unmatched junction bases: 4. CDR3 loop: CASSRDRDQPQHF. DNA for the CDR3: TGTGCCAGCTCACGCGACAGGGACCAGCCCCAGCATTTT.

This clonotype has only a few counts. The chain combines TRBV20-1 with TRBJ1-2; D not resolved. Trimming removed 2 bases at V and 5 bases at J, with 12 bases between. Germline assignment: CDR1 DFQATT and CDR2 SNEGSKA (reference sequence). The CDR3 sequence is 13 residues long. The CDR3, as DNA: TGCAGTGCTAGACAGGAGGACGCTTATGGCTACACCTTC. It yields the protein CSARQEDAYGYTF.

This clonotype was found once. J is TRBJ2-7 and V is TRBV5-4; 9 bases align to TRBD2. This CDR3 is 16 amino acids long. Trimming removed 0 bases from V and 7 bases from J; junction bases left unmatched: 11. Germline assignment: CDR1 SGHNT and CDR2 YYREEE (reference sequence). The CDR3 sequence: CASSLGGTGTSREQYF. CDR3 nucleotides: TGTGCCAGCAGCTTGGGGGGGACCGGGACTAGCCGGGAGCAGTACTTC.

The V gene is TRBV7-9, the J gene TRBJ1-3, with D hard to call. The CDR3 covers 15 residues. V was clipped by 3 bases and J by 6 bases, with 15 bases between them. Germline lookup yields CDR1 SEHNR and CDR2 FQNEAQ (reference sequence). The CDR3 coding sequence is TGTGCCAGCAGCTTCAGCGGAGGGCCAATAAACACCATATATTTT. This codes for CASSFSGGPINTIYF.

This clonotype showed up many times. The chain couples TRBV18 to TRBJ2-7; 8 nucleotides match TRBD2. Germline CDR1 reads KGHSH; CDR2 reads LQKENI. CDR3 size: 14 residues. J was trimmed by 2 bases and V by 3 bases; bases with no gene match: 3. In DNA form, the CDR3 reads TGTGCCAGCTCACCCGGTAGCGGGACCTACGAGCAGTACTTC. As protein: CASSPGSGTYEQYF.

In its sample, this clonotype was seen many times. V usage is TRBV5-6 and J usage is TRBJ1-2; D gene uncertain. The CDR3 spans 12 residues. Germline V gene data show CDR1 as SGHDT and CDR2 as YYEEEE. With 4 bases removed from V and 5 bases from J, the gap between germline ends came to 9 bases. The CDR3 DNA follows: TGTGCCAGCAGCCCTGGCGATTATGGCTACACCTTC. Amino acids: CASSPGDYGYTF.

Sample share makes this clonotype medium-sized. The chain uses TRBV9 and TRBJ2-7; TRBD2 is a possible D gene (5 bases). The CDR3 is made up of 15 amino acids. V was pared by 0 bases and J by 2 bases, with 12 bases between. Germline lookup yields CDR1 SGDLS and CDR2 YYNGEE. The CDR3 is CASSVAGSAPYEQYF. DNA of the CDR3: TGTGCCAGCAGCGTAGCGGGGAGTGCCCCCTACGAGCAGTACTTC.

This clonotype was observed many times. The chain has TRBV7-9 and TRBJ2-5; D gene uncertain. Trimming removed 2 bases at V and 2 bases at J, with 6 bases between. Germline V CDR1 and CDR2: SEHNR, FQNEAQ (reference sequence). The CDR3 is 13 residues long. CDR3 in DNA: TGTGCCAGCAGCTTAACCATACAAGAGACCCAGTACTTC. This translates into CASSLTIQETQYF. Filled out from reference TRBV7-9 and TRBJ2-5, the complete variable domain reads DTGVSQNPRHKITKRGQNVTFRCDPISEHNRLYWYRQTLGQGPEFLTYFQNEAQLEKSRLLSDRFSAERPKGSFSTLEIQRTEQGDSAMYLCASSLTIQETQYFGPGTRLLVL.

The chain is built from TRBV11-2 and TRBJ1-6, with 9 bases identical to TRBD1. The germline V gene encodes CDR1 SGHAT and CDR2 FQNNGV. The trim removed 6 bases at V and 10 bases at J, leaving 16 bases unmatched. CDR3 size: 17 residues. CDR3 in amino acids: CASSEGGTGWLESPLHF. The CDR3 DNA is TGTGCCAGCAGTGAAGGGGGGACAGGGTGGTTGGAGTCACCCCTCCACTTT.

Of note for this clonotype: This is likely a read error, given that the CDR3 carries no conserved phenylalanine or tryptophan at its end. The V and J genes are TRBV5-1 and TRBJ2-7; 11 positions match TRBD2. Germline trimming cut 4 bases from V and 2 bases from J; bases unmatched to any gene: 8. Looked up from germline, CDR1 is SGHRS and CDR2 is YFSETQ. There are 16 residues in the CDR3. Here the CDR3 DNA reads TGCGCCAGCAGCCCGACCTTACTAGCGGGGGCCTACGAGCAGTACCTC. Its protein is CASSPTLLAGAYEQYL.

The genes are TRBV7-9 and TRBJ2-5; D perhaps matches TRBD1 (5 bases). Germline V CDR1 and CDR2: SEHNR, FQNEAQ (reference sequence). Trimming shortened V by 7 bases and J by 1 base, and 7 bases separated the two germline ends. The CDR3 is 12 residues long. The chain's CDR3 is CASTQGQETQYF. The CDR3 DNA reads as TGTGCCAGCACGCAGGGCCAAGAGACCCAGTACTTC.